This is a list of T cell receptor beta chains from one sample in a study of sequential checkpoint blockade in melanoma. The method was immunoSEQ multiplex PCR; TCRdb's version includes in-frame clones alone and lacks a portion of them. The table has approximately 11,000 clones, roughly 80% seen once. The sequencing here drew on CD8+ T cells sorted from blood (inferred from file names), taken from a patient given nivolumab and ipilimumab in sequence. The source of these receptors is a human donor with melanoma. CDR3s include the opening cysteine and the closing phenylalanine or tryptophan. Each record gives: clone size, J gene, D gene, V gene, CDR3 protein, CDR3 DNA. A D gene is named only where the DNA matches it firmly. Not all rows give a size; the values are once, few, many and, for expanded clones, a class.

NA	TRBJ1-1	NA	TRBV7-2	CASSLERYDPGNTEAFF	TGTGCCAGCAGCTTAGAGCGGTACGACCCGGGGAACACTGAAGCTTTCTTT
NA	TRBJ2-3	NA	TRBV30	CAWSATRVTDTQYF	TGTGCCTGGAGTGCCACGCGCGTCACAGATACGCAGTATTTT
NA	TRBJ1-1	NA	TRBV25-1	CASSVTGAEAFF	TGTGCCAGCAGCGTTACAGGTGCGGAAGCTTTCTTT
once	TRBJ1-3	TRBD1	TRBV4-1	CASRYRDSSGNTIYF	TGCGCCAGCAGGTACAGGGACAGCTCTGGAAACACCATATATTTT
NA	TRBJ2-3	TRBD2	TRBV10-3	CATGAGGGSDTQYF	TGTGCCACCGGAGCGGGAGGGGGATCGGATACGCAGTATTTT
NA	TRBJ1-5	NA	TRBV11-2	CASSLGQINQPQHF	TGTGCCAGCAGCTTAGGGCAGATCAATCAGCCCCAGCATTTT
large	TRBJ2-1	NA	TRBV27	CASGDRAYNEQFF	TGTGCTAGCGGGGACAGAGCCTACAATGAGCAGTTCTTC
once	TRBJ1-4	TRBD1	TRBV5-6	CASSLGEVGQANEKLFF	TGTGCCAGCAGCTTGGGGGAAGTGGGACAGGCTAATGAAAAACTGTTTTTT
few	TRBJ1-1	TRBD1	TRBV5-1	CASRPRGQPNTEAFF	TGCGCCAGCAGGCCCCGGGGACAGCCGAACACTGAAGCTTTCTTT
once	TRBJ1-6	NA	TRBV11-2	CASSLIPWGGYNSPLHF	TGTGCCAGCAGCTTAATCCCTTGGGGGGGCTATAATTCACCCCTCCACTTT
NA	TRBJ1-2	TRBD1	TRBV7-6	CASSPGQAILYGYTF	TGTGCCAGCAGCCCGGGACAGGCGATTCTCTATGGCTACACCTTC
few	TRBJ2-7	NA	TRBV7-9	CASSPRAGQHSYEQYF	TGTGCCAGCAGCCCTAGGGCGGGGCAGCACTCCTACGAGCAGTACTTC
NA	TRBJ1-1	TRBD1	TRBV27	CASSLAGGTEAFF	TGTGCCAGCAGTTTAGCAGGGGGCACTGAAGCTTTCTTT
NA	TRBJ2-7	TRBD2	TRBV9	CASSVGTSGFDEQYF	TGTGCCAGCAGCGTGGGGACTAGCGGGTTCGACGAGCAGTACTTC
NA	TRBJ1-2	NA	TRBV7-2	CASSLTSVGYANYGYTF	TGTGCCAGCAGTCTGACATCGGTTGGATATGCTAACTATGGCTACACCTTC
once	TRBJ2-7	TRBD2	TRBV2	CASSDLAGVGYEQYF	TGTGCCAGCAGTGATCTAGCGGGAGTGGGGTACGAGCAGTACTTC
NA	TRBJ2-7	NA	TRBV5-1	CASSLASEYEQYF	TGCGCCAGCAGCTTGGCTAGCGAGTACGAGCAGTACTTC
NA	TRBJ2-1	NA	TRBV27	CASSRRNEQFF	TGTGCCAGCAGTCGGCGGAATGAGCAGTTCTTC